The present entry profiles one T cell receptor beta chain with its context. The V gene's germline CDR1 is MNHEY and CDR2 SVGEGT. This CDR3 spans 14 amino acids. Trimming took 5 bases from V and 7 from J, leaving 14 bases between them. The record originates from a study of T cells in Graves' hyperthyroidism and ophthalmopathy. From RNA transcripts, TCR beta CDR3 regions were amplified. TCR CDR3 underwent first-round RT-PCR with the HTBI primer set. TCRdb ran MiXCR on the multiplex PCR reads and lists one entry per CDR3 protein. Among hundreds of thousands of distinct CDR3 sequences, roughly a quarter were seen once, and the ten largest hold roughly 10%.

The rearrangement joins TRBV6-2 or TRBV6-3 to TRBJ2-2; D is perhaps TRBD1 (8 bases). The sequencing input was blood. The receptor's source is a woman in her thirties with Graves' ophthalmopathy. The CDR3 DNA follows: TGTGCCAGCAGTGCGACAGGGGAGGGCGGGGAGCTGTTTTTT. Encoded protein: CASSATGEGGELFF.